This T cell receptor (beta chain) is from a study of blood T cell repertoires in COVID-19 (TCRdb year 2020). For context, the study as a whole: Samples from collaborators originated in the United States, Italy and Spain and spanned both the acute and convalescent phases of COVID-19. Where available, HLA class I and class II types were taken from metadata supplied by the sample provider and were not determined by assay-based typing. The material from the prospective study consisted of cDNA or gDNA derived from T cells, B-cell-depleted T cells, or PBMCs. The dataset comprised deeply sampled blood TCRbeta repertoires from subjects exposed to, actively infected with, or recovered from COVID-19. The samples were drawn from the first 160 participants of the ongoing ImmuneRACE study and from some 1,300 subjects provided by 6 global collaborators. The repertoires were released in a freely available public database meant as a resource for research on the immune response to SARS-CoV-2. Sample metadata almost always included a de-identified subject ID, COVID-19 status, age in years and sex.

TCRbeta CDR3 regions were amplified from genomic DNA by means of the immunoSEQ Assay, a bias-controlled multiplex PCR. On the study's bioinformatics: Within the assay, amplification of reference gene primers was used to estimate how many nucleated cells each sample contained. Sequence reads were collapsed and filtered to measure the absolute abundance of every unique TCRbeta CDR3 rearrangement. For each sample, productive Simpson clonality was calculated by taking the square root of Simpson's diversity index across productive rearrangements. TCRdb's version of the immuneACCESS table is confined to in-frame rearrangements and falls short of the full clone set. An unresolved V gene accounts for under half of the shortfall where checked; the remainder is of unknown origin. V, J and clone size are taken as reported in that table, and D and trimming were inferred from the DNA itself. Within this sample are 180,000 or so clones, with 87% of them counted one time only. Jointly, the top ten make up around 3.5% of the sample.

What the work shows at the level of the full study, not this receptor alone: The amount of clinical and demographic metadata varied by source and participant and was provided uncurated.

In regard to this clone: There is no known antigen for this receptor. The sample holds no much larger clone one base away, and base qualities are not on file.

V lost 2 bases and J lost 10 bases, and the count of bases not matched to a germline gene is 6. Including the terminal cysteine and phenylalanine, the CDR3 comprises 13 residues. Left in the record is the CDR3 DNA by itself, 39 bases read in frame from the first base. According to the germline V gene (reference sequence), CDR1 reads LNHDA and CDR2 reads SQIVND. Each collaborating institution followed its own protocols to collect whole blood in K2EDTA tubes. For TCRbeta analysis, collaborator samples were shipped as frozen whole blood, as isolated PBMCs, or as DNA extracted from either sample type. Sequenced sample: peripheral blood. Rearrangement joined TRBV19 to TRBJ1-2, with 8 bases in between that match TRBD1. This clonotype originated in a young man with active or convalescent COVID-19. The nucleotides read TGTGCCAGTAGTATAATTCAGGGGGCAGACTACACCTTC. It translates to CASSIIQGADYTF.